Below, 8 T cell receptor beta chains from the same sample are listed, as sequenced in a study of T-cell reconstitution after alpha-beta-depleted transplantation in children. During its preparation, the TCRbeta library received unique molecular identifiers. Via MiXCR, TCRdb re-called the PCR reads, giving one row per CDR3 protein. The sample has 200,000 to 250,000 distinct CDR3 sequences, about a tenth seen once. Source: PBMCs from the stem cell graft donor, taken from the stem cell graft. The receptors shown here come from a human donor who donated a stem cell graft to a child with acute lymphoblastic leukemia.

This clonotype was observed a handful of times. The chain links TRBV5-1 to TRBJ2-3; tentative D call: TRBD2 (6 bases). CDR3 length equals 14 residues. CDR1 and CDR2 from the germline V gene are SGHRS and YFSETQ. V was clipped by 2 bases and J by 2 bases, with 9 bases between them. CDR3: CASSFGGHTDTQYF. Written as DNA, the CDR3 is TGCGCCAGCAGCTTCGGAGGGCACACAGATACGCAGTATTTT.

The chain is built from TRBV7-2 and TRBJ2-7; TRBD2 might be the D (5 bases). The V end was cut by 1 base, the J end by 4 bases, with 8 bases between. Germline V CDR1 and CDR2: SGHTA, FQGNSA. This CDR3 is built from 13 residues. The CDR3 reads CASSLERQYEQYF. Here the CDR3 DNA reads TGTGCCAGCAGCTTAGAGCGGCAGTACGAGCAGTACTTC.

In this sample, this clonotype turned up many times. The rearrangement links TRBV7-9 to TRBJ1-4; 7 nucleotides line up with TRBD1. The V gene's germline CDR1 is SEHNR and CDR2 FQNEAQ (reference sequence). Trimming cost V 5 bases and J 5 bases; bases outside gene matches: 8. CDR3 length equals 15 residues. In nucleotides, the CDR3 is TGTGCCAGCAGCCCGACAGGGTTCGGGAATGAAAAACTGTTTTTT. It is translated as CASSPTGFGNEKLFF.

The chain employs TRBV11-2 and TRBJ2-3, with a possible D match to TRBD2 (6 bases). The germline V gene encodes CDR1 SGHAT and CDR2 FQNNGV. The CDR3 extends over 17 amino acids. Trimming stripped 1 base from V and 5 bases from J, with 19 bases between. CDR3 in amino acids: CASSLGIGDLSQDTQYF. In DNA, the CDR3 is TGTGCCAGCAGCTTAGGGATCGGGGACTTGTCACAAGATACGCAGTATTTT.

The chain joins TRBV6-2 or TRBV6-3 to TRBJ2-4; D may match TRBD1 or TRBD2 (5 bases each). V was pared by 6 bases and J by 0 bases, with 12 bases between. CDR1 is MNHEY and CDR2 is SVGEGT in the germline V gene. The CDR3 consists of 15 residues. CDR3 coding DNA: TGTGCCAGCAGCCACGGGGACCTAGCCAAAAACATTCAGTACTTC. Translating it yields CASSHGDLAKNIQYF.

This clonotype was seen a few times. The J gene is TRBJ2-4, the V gene TRBV10-3, with D perhaps matching TRBD2 (6 bases). Trimming removed 6 bases at V and 3 bases at J, with 15 bases between. The CDR3 has 15 residues. Germline CDR1 reads ENHRY; CDR2 reads SYGVKD. The CDR3 nucleotides are TGTGCCATCAGAGCGGGCTTTCAGGACAAAAACATTCAGTACTTC. Translating it yields CAIRAGFQDKNIQYF.

At least ten counts were recorded for this clonotype. The chain joins TRBV12-3 or TRBV12-4 to TRBJ2-1; 8 bases agree with TRBD2. V shed 4 bases, J shed 3 bases, and the junction held 2 bases outside the gene matches. This CDR3 has 14 residues. The CDR3 is CASSSGGRYNEQFF. For the CDR3, the DNA is TGTGCCAGCAGTTCGGGGGGGCGCTACAATGAGCAGTTCTTC.

This clonotype has more than one count but fewer than ten. The V gene is TRBV21-1, the J gene TRBJ2-7; the table names TRBD2, a call not compared with the DNA. TRBV21-1 is noted as a pseudogene. The CDR3 consists of 16 residues. CDR3 in amino acids: CASSPLLASGHYEQYF. The CDR3 nucleotides are TGTGCCAGCAGCCCTCTCCTGGCTAGCGGACACTACGAGCAGTACTTC.